These T cell receptor beta chains were read from a single sample in a study of graft-versus-host responses after intestinal transplantation. Their antigen targets remain unknown. Sequenced by immunoSEQ multiplex PCR; TCRdb stores in-frame clones only, minus some. The sample has 90,000 to 120,000 clones; roughly 87% are singletons. The material was unstimulated CD4+ T cells sorted from spleen or lymph node cells, obtained before transplant. These receptor sequences come from a human donor who was the organ donor for an intestinal transplant. The CDR3 runs from the conserved cysteine through the conserved F or W. A D gene is named only where the DNA matches it firmly. For some rows the clone size is stated as once, few or many, or as a class when expanded; others skip it.

NA	TRBV5-6	TRBJ2-7	TRBD2	TGTGCCAGCAGCTTGAAGCGGGAGGGCTACGAGCAGTACTTC	CASSLKREGYEQYF
few	TRBV9	TRBJ2-6	NA	TGTGCCAGCAGCGAATCAGGCGTACGCGGGGCCAACGTCCTGACTTTC	CASSESGVRGANVLTF
few	TRBV7-2	TRBJ2-3	NA	TGTGCCAGCAGCTTAGTGTTGGGCACAGATACGCAGTATTTT	CASSLVLGTDTQYF
NA	TRBV2	TRBJ2-7	TRBD1	TGTGCCAGCAGTGAAAGGACAGGGGGCGGGCAGTACTTC	CASSERTGGGQYF
NA	TRBV7-2	TRBJ1-1	TRBD1	TGTGCCAGCAATATGGACAGGGCCGCTGAAGCTTTCTTT	CASNMDRAAEAFF
NA	TRBV18	TRBJ2-7	NA	TGTGCCAGCTCACCTGTCCAGTACGAGCAGTACTTC	CASSPVQYEQYF
NA	TRBV5-1	TRBJ2-1	TRBD2	TGCGCCAGCAGCTTGGCTAGCGGGTTCAATGAGCAGTTCTTC	CASSLASGFNEQFF
NA	TRBV10-3	TRBJ1-3	NA	TGTGCCATCAGTGACTCTACAGGCTCTGGAAACACCATATATTTT	CAISDSTGSGNTIYF
NA	TRBV12-5	TRBJ2-5	NA	TGTGCTAGTGGTCATCTCGGGACCGGCCAAGAGACCCAGTACTTC	CASGHLGTGQETQYF
NA	TRBV5-1	TRBJ2-7	NA	TGCGCCAGCAGCTTGGTCGACCCGGCGAGAGAGCAGTACTTC	CASSLVDPAREQYF
NA	TRBV21-1	TRBJ1-2	NA	TGTGCCAGCAGCAAAGAAAGGCACAGGGGGCGCAACTATGGCTACACCTTC	CASSKERHRGRNYGYTF
NA	TRBV28	TRBJ1-6	NA	TGTGCCAGCCGGGACATGTGGAATTCACTCCTCCACTTT	CASRDMWNSLLHF
few	TRBV5-4	TRBJ1-1	NA	TGTGCCAGCAGCTTCGAACAGGTGACCACTGAAGCTTTCTTT	CASSFEQVTTEAFF
NA	TRBV10-1	TRBJ1-2	TRBD1	TGCGCCAGCAGTCCCACAGGGGTAGTATATGGCTACACCTTC	CASSPTGVVYGYTF
NA	TRBV5-1	TRBJ2-5	NA	TGCGCCAGCAGCTTCCGCGGGAACAGTCAAGAGACCCAGTACTTC	CASSFRGNSQETQYF
NA	TRBV2	TRBJ2-7	NA	TGTGCCAGCAGTGGGGGGGGGCCTTACGAGCAGTACTTC	CASSGGGPYEQYF
NA	TRBV7-8	TRBJ2-3	NA	TGTGCCAGCAGCTTAGCGGGAGGTGATACGCAGTATTTT	CASSLAGGDTQYF
once	TRBV19	TRBJ1-6	NA	TGTGCCAGTAGTATTCCTGGCAGGACCCGCAATTCACCCCTCCACTTT	CASSIPGRTRNSPLHF
NA	TRBV12-5	TRBJ2-1	TRBD2	TGTGCTAGTGGTTTGGTACGAGACGGGAGGACCTTCTACAATGAGCAGTTCTTC	CASGLVRDGRTFYNEQFF
NA	TRBV6-5	TRBJ2-2	NA	TGTGCCAGCCTAGACAGATTGAACACCGGGGAGCTGTTTTTT	CASLDRLNTGELFF
NA	TRBV19	TRBJ2-1	TRBD2	TGTGCCAGTAGTATAGAGAGACCGGGACTAGCCCTATACAATGAGCAGTTCTTC	CASSIERPGLALYNEQFF
NA	TRBV25-1	TRBJ1-3	NA	TGTGCCAGCCAACTCAGGGGAGCTGGAAACACCATATATTTT	CASQLRGAGNTIYF
NA	TRBV4-2	TRBJ1-2	NA	TGTGCCAGCAGCCAATCATCGACAACGGCATATGGCTACACCTTC	CASSQSSTTAYGYTF
NA	TRBV5-5	TRBJ2-5	TRBD1	TGTGCCAGCAGCCTTTTTACAGGGGGCGGAGAGACCCAGTACTTC	CASSLFTGGGETQYF
NA	TRBV6-5	TRBJ1-3	NA	TGTGCCAGCAGTTACCGGAGGGCGGGAGGAAACGCCATATATTTT	CASSYRRAGGNAIYF
NA	TRBV6-1	TRBJ2-1	TRBD1	TGTGCCACAAGACAGGGCCCCTACAATGAGCAGTTCTTC	CATRQGPYNEQFF
NA	TRBV5-1	TRBJ2-1	TRBD2	TGCGCCAGCAGCTTCGAGGGAGGGGTGTCGGGTGAGCAGTTCTTC	CASSFEGGVSGEQFF
NA	TRBV10-1	TRBJ1-1	NA	TGCGCCAGCAGTGAAGCCGGGAAAGCTTTCTTT	CASSEAGKAFF
once	TRBV9	TRBJ2-1	NA	TGTGCCAGCAGCGTAGCTCCCAGCAAGAGCTCCTACAATGAGCAGTTCTTC	CASSVAPSKSSYNEQFF
NA	TRBV6-6	TRBJ1-6	TRBD1	TGTGCCAGCAGTTACGTGGGACAGGGGGCTTCACCCCTCCACTTT	CASSYVGQGASPLHF
NA	TRBV11-2	TRBJ1-1	TRBD1	TGTGCCAGCAGCTTGGGGACAGTTCGTTCGTCTGAAGCTTTCTTT	CASSLGTVRSSEAFF
NA	TRBV4-2	TRBJ2-1	NA	TGTGCCAGCAGCCAGATCGGGGACTACAATGAGCAGTTCTTC	CASSQIGDYNEQFF
NA	TRBV4-1	TRBJ2-1	TRBD2	TGCGCCAGCAGCCCGATGGGACTAGCGGGTTCCCACAATGAGCAGTTCTTC	CASSPMGLAGSHNEQFF